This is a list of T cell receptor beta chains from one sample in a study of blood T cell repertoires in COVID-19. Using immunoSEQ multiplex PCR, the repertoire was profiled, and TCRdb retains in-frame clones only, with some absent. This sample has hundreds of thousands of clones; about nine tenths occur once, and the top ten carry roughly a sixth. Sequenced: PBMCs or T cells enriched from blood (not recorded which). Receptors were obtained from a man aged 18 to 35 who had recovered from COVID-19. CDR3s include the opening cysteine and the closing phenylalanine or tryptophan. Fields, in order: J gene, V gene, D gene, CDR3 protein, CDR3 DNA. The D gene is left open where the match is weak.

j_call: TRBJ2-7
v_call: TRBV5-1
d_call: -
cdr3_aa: CASSTNREGYEQYF
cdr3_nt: TGCGCCAGCAGCACCAACAGGGAGGGCTACGAGCAGTACTTC

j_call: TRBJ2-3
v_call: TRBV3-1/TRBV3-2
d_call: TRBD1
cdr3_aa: CASSLGTGMTDTQYF
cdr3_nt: TGTGCCAGCAGTCTTGGGACAGGGATGACAGATACGCAGTATTTT

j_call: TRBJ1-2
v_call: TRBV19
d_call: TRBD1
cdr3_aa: CASSVGTGPYVGYTF
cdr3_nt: TGTGCCAGTAGTGTCGGGACAGGGCCCTATGTTGGCTACACCTTC

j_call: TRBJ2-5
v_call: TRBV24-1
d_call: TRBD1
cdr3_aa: CATSDPGTGDQETQYF
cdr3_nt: TGTGCCACCAGTGATCCCGGGACAGGGGATCAAGAGACCCAGTACTTC

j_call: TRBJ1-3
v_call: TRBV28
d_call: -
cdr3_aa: CATAAVNTIYF
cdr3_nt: TGTGCCACGGCGGCAGTAAACACCATATATTTT

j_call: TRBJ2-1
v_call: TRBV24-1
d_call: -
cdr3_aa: CATQEVGQANNEQFF
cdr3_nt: TGTGCCACCCAGGAGGTAGGGCAGGCTAACAATGAGCAGTTCTTC

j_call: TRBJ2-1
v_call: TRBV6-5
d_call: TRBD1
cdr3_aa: CASSPNRGDEQFF
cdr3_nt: TGTGCCAGCAGCCCAAACAGGGGCGATGAGCAGTTCTTC

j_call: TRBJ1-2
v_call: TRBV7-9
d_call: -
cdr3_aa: CASSLTEYYGYTF
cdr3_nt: TGTGCCAGCAGCTTGACAGAGTACTATGGCTACACCTTC

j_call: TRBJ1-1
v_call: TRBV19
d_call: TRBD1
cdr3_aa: CASSNSTGTGNTEAFF
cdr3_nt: TGTGCCAGTAGTAATTCCACCGGGACAGGCAACACAGAAGCTTTCTTT

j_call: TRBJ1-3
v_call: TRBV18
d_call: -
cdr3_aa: CASSPLGHSGNTIYF
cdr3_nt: TGTGCCAGCTCACCACTTGGACACTCTGGAAACACCATATATTTT

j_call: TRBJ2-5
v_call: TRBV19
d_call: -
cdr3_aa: CATRRRTEETQYF
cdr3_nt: TGTGCCACCCGGAGGAGAACGGAAGAGACCCAGTACTTC

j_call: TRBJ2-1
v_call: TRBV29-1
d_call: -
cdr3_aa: CSVEGRANEQFF
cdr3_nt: TGCAGCGTTGAAGGCAGGGCCAATGAGCAGTTCTTC

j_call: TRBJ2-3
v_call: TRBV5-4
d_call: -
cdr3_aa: CASSLGWASRSTDTQYF
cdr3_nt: TGTGCCAGCAGCTTAGGTTGGGCCTCACGTAGCACAGATACGCAGTATTTT

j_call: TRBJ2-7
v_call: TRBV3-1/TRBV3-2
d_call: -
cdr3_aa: CASSLGRGSSYEQYF
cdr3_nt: TGTGCCAGCAGTCTCGGACGGGGAAGCTCCTACGAGCAGTACTTC

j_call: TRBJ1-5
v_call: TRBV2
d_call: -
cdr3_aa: CASSEIQPGWQPQHF
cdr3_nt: TGTGCCAGCAGTGAAATACAGCCTGGATGGCAGCCCCAGCATTTT

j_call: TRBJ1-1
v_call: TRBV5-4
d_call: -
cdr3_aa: CASSSLPNTEAFF
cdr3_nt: TGTGCCAGCAGCTCCCTCCCCAACACTGAAGCTTTCTTT

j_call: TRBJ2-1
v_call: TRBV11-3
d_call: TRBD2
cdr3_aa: CASSLDVFVTSGSYEQFF
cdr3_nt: TGTGCCAGCAGCTTAGATGTCTTCGTGACTAGCGGGAGCTATGAGCAGTTCTTC

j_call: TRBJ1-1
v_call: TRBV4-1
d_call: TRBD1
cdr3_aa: CASSRSRDRRIEAFF
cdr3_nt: TGCGCCAGCAGCCGAAGCCGGGACAGGAGGATTGAAGCTTTCTTT

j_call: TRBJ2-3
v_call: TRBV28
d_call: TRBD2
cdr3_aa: CASSLLAGTDTQYF
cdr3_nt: TGTGCCAGCAGTTTACTAGCGGGCACAGATACGCAGTATTTT

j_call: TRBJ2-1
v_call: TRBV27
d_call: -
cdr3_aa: CASSPSRGEQFF
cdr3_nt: TGTGCCAGCAGTCCCTCTAGAGGTGAGCAGTTCTTC